This TCR beta chain emerged from a study of vaccination and CD4 T cells after COVID-19. As for the study in general: Six males and four females, two of them Hispanic, were enrolled as convalescents.

The germline V gene encodes CDR1 LGHDT and CDR2 YNNKEL (reference sequence). Deletions cut 4 bases from V and 1 base from J, with 16 bases between. CDR3 length equals 16 residues. Treatment given: approximately 9-day PBMC culture with coronavirus spike peptide pools or control peptides (ViraFEST assay). Every well contained around 2 million PBMCs, which were grown with around 10 IU/ml IL-2 and 8.5 to 10 ug/ml peptide pools. As concerns this clonotype: Its antigen is unknown.

Scientists ran DNA taken from cultured CD4+ T cells through the Oncomine TCR Beta short-read assay for sequencing. Someone extracted genomic DNA from cultured CD4+ T cells. TCRdb reanalysed the PCR reads using MiXCR and keeps one entry per CDR3 protein. Among about 18,000 distinct CDR3 sequences listed, about 50% were seen once. This clonotype originated in a human donor who had recovered from COVID-19. The chain recombines TRBV3-1 with TRBJ1-1; perhaps TRBD1 as D (5 bases). The specimen comprised CD4+ T cells from blood, cultured in vitro, sampled after SARS-CoV-2 vaccination. In nucleotides, the CDR3 is TGTGCCAGCAGCCCCCGGCGGGGACCTCGGAACACTGAAGCTTTCTTT. Translation gives CASSPRRGPRNTEAFF. Supplemented by reference TRBV3-1 and TRBJ1-1, the full variable domain reads DTAVSQTPKYLVTQMGNDKSIKCEQNLGHDTMYWYKQDSKKFLKIMFSYNNKELIINETVPNRFSPKSPDKAHLNLHINSLELGDSAVYFCASSPRRGPRNTEAFFGQGTRLTVV.